This is a list of T cell receptor beta chains from one sample in a study of blood T cell repertoires in COVID-19. Clones were read by immunoSEQ multiplex PCR, and TCRdb kept only the in-frame ones, dropping some. The table shows approximately 200,000 clones, with 70% to 85% occurring only once. Specimen: peripheral blood. Receptor source: a human donor with acute or convalescent COVID-19. The donor label of this sample is uncertain. The CDR3 runs from the conserved cysteine through the conserved F or W.

V gene,J gene,CDR3 protein
TRBV24-1,TRBJ2-5,CATSDRTPFQETQYF
TRBV5-1,TRBJ2-3,CASSLVGGFTDTQYF
TRBV28,TRBJ1-1,CASREGDRGNTEAFF
TRBV10-3,TRBJ1-2,CAIATQTGPEGYTF
TRBV7-9,TRBJ1-4,CASHDVTGSNEKLFF
TRBV9,TRBJ1-1,CASSFSGGATEAFF
TRBV28,TRBJ1-5,CASSFGTISNQPQHF
TRBV11-1,TRBJ2-6,CASSFGISGANVLTF
TRBV15,TRBJ2-1,CATSRGSGRADNEQFF
TRBV10-1,TRBJ1-1,CASSESLGISEAFF
TRBV29-1,TRBJ2-2,CSVDTGFSGSGELFF
TRBV7-9,TRBJ2-5,CASSADSGVQETQYF
TRBV9,TRBJ2-2,CASSVASGTREELFF
TRBV6-6,TRBJ2-3,CASRGASGRRTDTQYF
TRBV27,TRBJ2-1,CASRSGTAYNEQFF
TRBV6-5,TRBJ2-3,CASSYSAGLSTDTQYF
TRBV9,TRBJ1-1,CASSVAQGVGTEAFF
TRBV5-1,TRBJ2-7,CASSWTGGYEQYF
TRBV3-1/TRBV3-2,TRBJ2-6,CASSQQAGGAGANVLTF
TRBV27,TRBJ2-7,CASSLLLAGTPYEQYF
TRBV19,TRBJ2-3,CASSPTTNTQYF
TRBV27,TRBJ2-3,CASSRDGGPDTQYF
TRBV30,TRBJ2-2,CAWSVGGLNTGELFF
TRBV28,TRBJ1-1,CASRTVNTEAFF
TRBV5-8,TRBJ1-4,CASSWGGLDEKLFF
TRBV9,TRBJ2-7,CASSASGLAAYEQYF
TRBV5-1,TRBJ1-5,CASSSTGGAGQPQHF
TRBV9,TRBJ2-1,CASSVAAGTLTYNEQFF
TRBV3-1/TRBV3-2,TRBJ2-7,CASSQRTSGRVLGEQYF